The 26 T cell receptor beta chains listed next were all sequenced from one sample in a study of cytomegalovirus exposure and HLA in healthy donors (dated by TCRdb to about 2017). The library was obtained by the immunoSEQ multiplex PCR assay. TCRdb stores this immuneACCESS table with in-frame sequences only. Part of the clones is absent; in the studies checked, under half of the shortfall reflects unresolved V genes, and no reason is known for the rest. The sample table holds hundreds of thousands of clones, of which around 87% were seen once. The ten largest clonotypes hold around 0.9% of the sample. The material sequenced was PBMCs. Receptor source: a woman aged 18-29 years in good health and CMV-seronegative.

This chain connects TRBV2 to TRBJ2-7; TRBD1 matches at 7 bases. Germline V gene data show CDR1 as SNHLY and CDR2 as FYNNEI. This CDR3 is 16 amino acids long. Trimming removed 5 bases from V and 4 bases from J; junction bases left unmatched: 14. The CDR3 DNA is TGTGCCAGCAGTTCCCCCCCGGACAGGCCGGGATACGAGCAGTACTTC. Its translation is CASSSPPDRPGYEQYF.

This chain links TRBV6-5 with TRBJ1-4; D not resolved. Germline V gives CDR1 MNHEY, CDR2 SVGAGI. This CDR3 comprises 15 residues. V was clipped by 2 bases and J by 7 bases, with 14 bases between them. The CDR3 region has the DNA TGTGCCAGCAGTTACGACCGGGGTTTTGGTGAAAAACTGTTTTTT. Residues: CASSYDRGFGEKLFF.

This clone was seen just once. CDR3 in amino acids: CASSMGRLAAKVEQYF. The CDR3 DNA reads as TGTGCCAGTAGTATGGGGAGACTAGCGGCCAAAGTGGAGCAGTACTTC. This chain joins TRBV19 and TRBJ2-7; TRBD2 aligns across 9 bases. The CDR3 has 16 amino acids. Germline trimming cut 3 bases from V and 7 bases from J; bases unmatched to any gene: 13. In germline, CDR1 is LNHDA, CDR2 SQIVND (reference sequence).

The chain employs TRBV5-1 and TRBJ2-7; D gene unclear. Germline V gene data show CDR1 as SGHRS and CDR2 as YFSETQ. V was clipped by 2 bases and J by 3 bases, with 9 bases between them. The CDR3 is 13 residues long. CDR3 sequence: CASSLDTYYEQYF. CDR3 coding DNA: TGCGCCAGCAGCTTAGACACTTACTACGAGCAGTACTTC.

In DNA form, the CDR3 reads TGTGCCAGCAGCTTAGCTGGTGGGGCAACGAACACTGAAGCTTTCTTT. It translates to CASSLAGGATNTEAFF. The genes are TRBV7-6 and TRBJ1-1, with D possibly TRBD1 on 5 matching bases. Germline V gene lookup returns CDR1 SGHVS and CDR2 FNYEAQ. This CDR3 has 16 amino acids. V was pared by 0 bases and J by 1 base, with 12 bases between.

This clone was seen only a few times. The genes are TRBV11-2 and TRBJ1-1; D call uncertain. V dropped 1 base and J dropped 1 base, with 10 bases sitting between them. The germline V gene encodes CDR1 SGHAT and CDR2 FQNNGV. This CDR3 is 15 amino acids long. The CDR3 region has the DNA TGTGCCAGCAGCTTAGGATACGGAGGGAACACTGAAGCTTTCTTT. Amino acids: CASSLGYGGNTEAFF.

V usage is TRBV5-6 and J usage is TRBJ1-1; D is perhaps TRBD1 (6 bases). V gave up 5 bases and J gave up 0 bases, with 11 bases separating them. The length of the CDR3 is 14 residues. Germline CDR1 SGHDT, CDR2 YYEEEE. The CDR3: CASRHREVNTEAFF. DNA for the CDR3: TGTGCCAGCAGACACAGGGAAGTGAACACTGAAGCTTTCTTT.

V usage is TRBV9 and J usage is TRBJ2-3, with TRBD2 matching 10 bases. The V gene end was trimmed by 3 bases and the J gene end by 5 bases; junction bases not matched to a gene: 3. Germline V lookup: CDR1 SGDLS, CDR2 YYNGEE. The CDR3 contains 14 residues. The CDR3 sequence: CASSASGRVDTQYF. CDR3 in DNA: TGTGCCAGCAGCGCGAGCGGGAGGGTAGATACGCAGTATTTT.

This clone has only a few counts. DNA for the CDR3: TGTGCTAGTGGTTTGGCCAGGACAGGGGGCGTCGAGCAGTACTTC. Its translation: CASGLARTGGVEQYF. V gene TRBV12-5 combines with J gene TRBJ2-7; TRBD1 agrees at 11 bases. J lost 6 bases, V lost 1 base, and 5 bases had no gene match. Germline CDR1 LGHNT, CDR2 FRNRAP. The CDR3 is 15 residues long.

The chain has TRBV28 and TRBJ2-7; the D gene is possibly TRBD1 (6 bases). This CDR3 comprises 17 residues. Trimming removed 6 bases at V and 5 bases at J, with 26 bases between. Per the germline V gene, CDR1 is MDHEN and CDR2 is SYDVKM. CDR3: CASRLYRVMQANNEQYF. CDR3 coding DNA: TGTGCCAGCAGGCTATACAGGGTTATGCAGGCTAACAACGAGCAGTACTTC.

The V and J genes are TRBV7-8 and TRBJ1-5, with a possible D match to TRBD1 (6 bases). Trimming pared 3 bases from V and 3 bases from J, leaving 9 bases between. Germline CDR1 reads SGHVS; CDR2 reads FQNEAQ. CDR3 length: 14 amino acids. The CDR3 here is CASSFAGANQPQHF. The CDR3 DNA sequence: TGTGCCAGCAGCTTTGCAGGGGCCAATCAGCCCCAGCATTTT. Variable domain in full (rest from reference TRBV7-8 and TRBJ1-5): GAGVSQSPRYKVAKRGQDVALRCDPISGHVSLFWYQQALGQGPEFLTYFQNEAQLDKSGLPSDRFFAERPEGSVSTLKIQRTQQEDSAVYLCASSFAGANQPQHFGDGTRLSIL.

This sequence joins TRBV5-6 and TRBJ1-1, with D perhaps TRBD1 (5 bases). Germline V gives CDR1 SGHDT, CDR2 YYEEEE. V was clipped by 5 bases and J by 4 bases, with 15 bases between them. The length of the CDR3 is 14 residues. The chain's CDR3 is CASSGQGEITEAFF. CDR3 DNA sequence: TGTGCCAGCAGTGGGCAGGGCGAGATCACTGAAGCTTTCTTT.

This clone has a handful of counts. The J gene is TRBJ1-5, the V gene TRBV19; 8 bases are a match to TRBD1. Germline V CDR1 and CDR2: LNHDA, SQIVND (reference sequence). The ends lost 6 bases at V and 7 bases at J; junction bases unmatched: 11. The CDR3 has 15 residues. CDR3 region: CASSRVRDRGQPQHF. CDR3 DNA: TGTGCCAGTAGCCGAGTGAGAGACAGGGGCCAGCCCCAGCATTTT.

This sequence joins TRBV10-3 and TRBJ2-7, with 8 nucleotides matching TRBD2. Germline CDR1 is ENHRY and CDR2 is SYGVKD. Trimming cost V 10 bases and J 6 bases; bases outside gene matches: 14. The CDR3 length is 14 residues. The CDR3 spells CATRTGTSGSEQYF. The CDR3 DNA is TGTGCCACCCGTACGGGGACTAGTGGATCCGAGCAGTACTTC.

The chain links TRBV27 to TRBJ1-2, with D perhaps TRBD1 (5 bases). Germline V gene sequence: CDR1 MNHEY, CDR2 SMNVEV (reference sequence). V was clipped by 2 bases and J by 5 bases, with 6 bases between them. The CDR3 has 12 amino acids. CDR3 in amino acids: CASSLKGYGYTF. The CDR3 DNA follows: TGTGCCAGCAGTTTAAAGGGGTATGGCTACACCTTC.

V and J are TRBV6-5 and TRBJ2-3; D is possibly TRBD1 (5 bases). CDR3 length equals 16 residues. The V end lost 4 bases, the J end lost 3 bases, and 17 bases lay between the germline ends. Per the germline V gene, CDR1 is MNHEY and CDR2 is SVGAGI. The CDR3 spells CASSSDTRVGTDTQYF. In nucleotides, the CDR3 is TGTGCCAGCAGTTCGGACACTCGGGTGGGGACAGATACGCAGTATTTT.

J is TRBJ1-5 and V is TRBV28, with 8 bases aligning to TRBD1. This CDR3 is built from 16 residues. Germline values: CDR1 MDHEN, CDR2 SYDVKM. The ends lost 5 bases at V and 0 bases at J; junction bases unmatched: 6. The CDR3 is CASSQQGADSNQPQHF. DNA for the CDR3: TGTGCCAGCAGTCAGCAGGGGGCGGATAGCAATCAGCCCCAGCATTTT.

CDR3 sequence: CASSLDPGAFYEQYF. CDR3 bases: TGTGCCAGCAGCTTGGATCCAGGGGCCTTCTACGAGCAGTACTTC. V and J are TRBV5-6 and TRBJ2-7, with a weak D call TRBD1 (6 bases). Trimming shortened V by 0 bases and J by 3 bases, and 13 bases separated the two germline ends. Germline V gives CDR1 SGHDT, CDR2 YYEEEE. There are 15 residues in the CDR3.

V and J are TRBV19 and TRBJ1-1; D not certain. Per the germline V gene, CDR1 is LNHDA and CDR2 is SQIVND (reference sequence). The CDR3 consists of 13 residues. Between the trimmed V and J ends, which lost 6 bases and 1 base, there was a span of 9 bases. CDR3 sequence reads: CASSRTANTEAFF. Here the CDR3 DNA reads TGTGCCAGTAGCAGGACTGCGAACACTGAAGCTTTCTTT.

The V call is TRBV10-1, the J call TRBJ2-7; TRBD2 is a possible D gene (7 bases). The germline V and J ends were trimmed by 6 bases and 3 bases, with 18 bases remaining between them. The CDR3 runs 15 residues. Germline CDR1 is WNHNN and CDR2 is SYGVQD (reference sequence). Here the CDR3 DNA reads TGCGCCAGCAGCTACGGGGGGCCGGACAACTACGAGCAGTACTTC. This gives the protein CASSYGGPDNYEQYF.

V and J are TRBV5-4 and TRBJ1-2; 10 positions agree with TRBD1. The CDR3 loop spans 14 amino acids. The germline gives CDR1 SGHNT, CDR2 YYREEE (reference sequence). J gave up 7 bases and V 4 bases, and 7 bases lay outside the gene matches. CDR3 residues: CASSPGTGAGGYTF. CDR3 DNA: TGTGCCAGCAGCCCCGGGACAGGGGCTGGTGGCTACACCTTC.

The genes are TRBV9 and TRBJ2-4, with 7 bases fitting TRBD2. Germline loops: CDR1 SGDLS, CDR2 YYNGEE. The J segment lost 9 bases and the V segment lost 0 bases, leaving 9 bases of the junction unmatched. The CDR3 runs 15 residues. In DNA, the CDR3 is TGTGCCAGCAGCGTAGAGGCTAGCGGAGTGGGCATTCAGTACTTC. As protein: CASSVEASGVGIQYF.

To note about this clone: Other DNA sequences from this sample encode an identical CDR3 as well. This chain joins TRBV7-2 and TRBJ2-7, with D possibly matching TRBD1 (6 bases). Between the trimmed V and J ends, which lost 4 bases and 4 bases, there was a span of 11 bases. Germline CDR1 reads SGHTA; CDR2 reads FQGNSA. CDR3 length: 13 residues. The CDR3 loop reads CASSSGTPYEQYF. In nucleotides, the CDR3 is TGTGCCAGCAGCTCAGGGACACCGTACGAGCAGTACTTC.

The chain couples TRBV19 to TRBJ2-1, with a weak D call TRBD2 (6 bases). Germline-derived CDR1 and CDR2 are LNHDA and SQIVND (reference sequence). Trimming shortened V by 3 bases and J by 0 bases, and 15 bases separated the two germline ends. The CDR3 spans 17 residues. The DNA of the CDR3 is TGTGCCAGTAGTATTATGGAGGGAGTTACCTCCTACAATGAGCAGTTCTTC. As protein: CASSIMEGVTSYNEQFF. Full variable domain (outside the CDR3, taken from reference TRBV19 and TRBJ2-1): DGGITQSPKYLFRKEGQNVTLSCEQNLNHDAMYWYRQDPGQGLRLIYYSQIVNDFQKGDIAEGYSVSREKKESFPLTVTSAQKNPTAFYLCASSIMEGVTSYNEQFFGPGTRLTVL.

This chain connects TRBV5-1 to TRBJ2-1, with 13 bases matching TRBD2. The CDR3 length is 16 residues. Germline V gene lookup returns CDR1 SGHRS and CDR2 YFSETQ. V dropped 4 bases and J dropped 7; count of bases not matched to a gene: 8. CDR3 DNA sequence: TGCGCCAGCAGCGGCGGACTAGCGGGAGAGGGGAATGAGCAGTTCTTC. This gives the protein CASSGGLAGEGNEQFF.

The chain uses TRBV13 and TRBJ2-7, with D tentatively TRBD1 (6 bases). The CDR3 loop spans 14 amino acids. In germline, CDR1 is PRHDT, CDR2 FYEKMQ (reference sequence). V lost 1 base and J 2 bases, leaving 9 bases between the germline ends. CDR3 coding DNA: TGTGCCAGCAGCTTAGTACAGGGAACCTACGAGCAGTACTTC. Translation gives CASSLVQGTYEQYF.